One and the same sample provided the 14 T cell receptor beta chains below, sequenced in a study of blood T cell repertoires in COVID-19. Some clones are missing from TCRdb's copy, which holds only in-frame ones; the method was immunoSEQ multiplex PCR. The sample contains some 200,000 clones, 80% to 90% of which appear only once. Sample: peripheral blood. These receptors were collected from a man aged 25-40 years with active or convalescent COVID-19.

Of note for this clone: The sample contains more than one DNA sequence encoding this CDR3. This rearrangement joins TRBV6-5 to TRBJ1-1; D unresolved. CDR1 and CDR2 (germline): MNHEY, SVGAGI. The CDR3 has 13 amino acids. The V gene lost 4 bases and the J gene lost 1 base, with 7 bases spanning the gap. This CDR3 is CASSSTGNTEAFF. In nucleotides, the CDR3 is TGTGCCAGCAGTTCGACTGGGAACACTGAAGCTTTCTTT.

The J gene is TRBJ2-3, the V gene TRBV2, with TRBD2 identical over 11 bases. The CDR3 sequence is 15 residues long. Germline lookup yields CDR1 SNHLY and CDR2 FYNNEI. V lost 6 bases and J lost 4; bases outside the gene matches: 6. CDR3 DNA sequence: TGTGCCAGCAGCCCGACTAGCGGGGTGGCAGATACGCAGTATTTT. Residues: CASSPTSGVADTQYF. Looking up the rest from reference TRBV2 and TRBJ2-3 gives the full variable domain: EPEVTQTPSHQVTQMGQEVILRCVPISNHLYFYWYRQILGQKVEFLVSFYNNEISEKSEIFDDQFSVERPDGSNFTLKIRSTKLEDSAMYFCASSPTSGVADTQYFGPGTRLTVL.

The gene calls are TRBV19 and TRBJ1-5, with TRBD1 matching 7 bases. The CDR3 is 14 amino acids. Trimming at V came to 7 bases and at J to 9 bases, leaving 12 bases not matched to a gene. Germline assignment: CDR1 LNHDA and CDR2 SQIVND (reference sequence). CDR3 loop: CASTTDRARGPQHF. CDR3 bases: TGTGCCAGTACCACTGACAGGGCAAGGGGGCCCCAGCATTTT.

This sequence joins TRBV30 and TRBJ1-4; D may be TRBD1 (5 bases). Trimming stripped 2 bases from V and 8 bases from J, with 12 bases between. The CDR3 runs to 13 residues. In germline, CDR1 is GTSNPN, CDR2 SVGIG (reference sequence). CDR3 nucleotide sequence: TGTGCCTGGAGTTTACAGGAACGGGAAAAACTGTTTTTT. Protein product: CAWSLQEREKLFF.

The chain is built from TRBV5-4 and TRBJ1-2; 8 bases are a match to TRBD1. The junction had 9 bases not matched to a gene; V was cut back by 4 bases and J by 1 base. CDR1 is SGHNT, CDR2 YYREEE, per germline (reference sequence). The CDR3 extends over 16 amino acids. CDR3 sequence reads: CASSTTGDSLNYGYTF. CDR3 nucleotide sequence: TGTGCCAGCAGCACGACAGGGGACTCTCTTAACTATGGCTACACCTTC.

The chain has TRBV6-5 and TRBJ2-7; a weak D match, TRBD1 (6 bases). Trimming cost V 6 bases and J 0 bases, with 12 bases left between them. Germline V gene lookup returns CDR1 MNHEY and CDR2 SVGAGI. The length of the CDR3 is 14 residues. CDR3 residues: CASRPRGSSYEQYF. DNA of the CDR3: TGTGCCAGCAGGCCCAGGGGAAGCTCCTACGAGCAGTACTTC.

This chain uses TRBV6-4 with TRBJ2-1; the match to TRBD2 covers 7 bases. Per the germline V gene, CDR1 is MRHNA and CDR2 is SNTAGT. This CDR3 region has 18 residues. Trimming took 0 bases from V and 5 from J; bases not matched to a gene: 13. Here the CDR3 DNA reads TGTGCCAGCAGTGACTCTGGGGGGGGGAGCTCCCACCACAATGAGCAGTTCTTC. It specifies CASSDSGGGSSHHNEQFF.

J is TRBJ1-6 and V is TRBV4-1, with D unclear. V was trimmed by 4 bases and J by 7 bases, leaving 20 bases between them. CDR3 length: 17 residues. The germline gives CDR1 MGHRA, CDR2 YSYEKL. This chain's CDR3 is CASSRNNEVQTNSPLHF. CDR3 bases: TGCGCCAGCAGCCGAAACAACGAGGTCCAGACCAATTCACCCCTCCACTTT.

The gene calls are TRBV24-1 and TRBJ2-5, with TRBD1 matching 7 bases. Per germline, CDR1 KGHDR and CDR2 SFDVKD. The CDR3 spans 14 residues. J gave up 1 base and V 5 bases, and 3 bases lay outside the gene matches. CDR3 sequence (DNA): TGTGCCACCAGTGCGACAGGGTTCCAAGAGACCCAGTACTTC. Translation gives CATSATGFQETQYF.

The V and J genes are TRBV7-8 and TRBJ1-3, with a tentative D call TRBD1 (5 bases). Germline loops: CDR1 SGHVS, CDR2 FQNEAQ. The CDR3 runs 16 residues. V lost 4 bases, J lost 2 bases, and 15 bases lay in between. CDR3 nucleotides: TGTGCCAGCAGCTATCCCGCGGGGGGACCTGGAAACACCATATATTTT. Protein sequence: CASSYPAGGPGNTIYF.

The chain carries TRBV5-6 and TRBJ2-1; D possibly corresponds to TRBD1 (6 bases). The germline V gene has CDR1 SGHDT and CDR2 YYEEEE. This CDR3 region has 15 residues. V was pared by 0 bases and J by 3 bases, with 10 bases between. The CDR3 bases are TGTGCCAGCAGCTTGGTTACAGGGAGCTACAATGAGCAGTTCTTC. Translating gives CASSLVTGSYNEQFF.

The chain uses TRBV18 and TRBJ2-7, with 10 bases that match TRBD2. The CDR3 covers 15 residues. V gave up 3 bases and J gave up 5 bases; unmatched junction bases: 7. The germline CDR1 and CDR2 sequences are KGHSH and LQKENI. This CDR3 is CASSPEAGGHDEQYF. DNA for the CDR3: TGTGCCAGCTCACCGGAAGCGGGAGGGCACGACGAGCAGTACTTC. Full variable domain (remainder filled in from reference TRBV18 and TRBJ2-7): NAGVMQNPRHLVRRRGQEARLRCSPMKGHSHVYWYRQLPEEGLKFMVYLQKENIIDESGMPKERFSAEFPKEGPSILRIQQVVRGDSAAYFCASSPEAGGHDEQYFGPGTRLTVT.

The gene calls are TRBV19 and TRBJ2-2, with 8 positions matching TRBD2. The germline CDR1 and CDR2 sequences are LNHDA and SQIVND (reference sequence). Trimming at V came to 5 bases and at J to 6 bases, leaving 14 bases not matched to a gene. This CDR3 has 17 amino acids. CDR3: CASSSPPGLVSPGELFF. CDR3 nucleotides: TGTGCCAGTAGTTCACCGCCGGGACTAGTCTCCCCCGGGGAGCTGTTTTTT.

The sample holds one count of this clone. The chain couples TRBV3-1 (or the pseudogene TRBV3-2) to TRBJ2-3; 8 bases match TRBD2. V trimming: 3 bases; J trimming: 1 base; junction bases outside the gene matches: 0. The V gene's germline CDR1 is LGHDT and CDR2 YNNKEL (reference sequence). The CDR3 is 14 residues long. The CDR3 protein is CASSQRGGTDTQYF. The CDR3, as DNA: TGTGCCAGCAGCCAGCGGGGGGGCACAGATACGCAGTATTTT.